This TCR beta chain was identified in a study of somatic mutations in cytotoxic T cells in rheumatoid arthritis. Overall study context: A subset of V beta antibody-stained T-cell populations was isolated by flow sorting, reaching nearly 100% purity, and this subset included V beta1+ cells that went on to TCRB sequencing.

Assay used: immunoSEQ multiplex PCR; TCRdb lists only in-frame clones, some missing. The table lists about 18,000 clones, 73% of them singletons, with 21% in the top ten. Flow cytometry was used to check the purity of CD4+ and CD8+ cells, which had been isolated by positive magnetic bead selection. CDR3 length: 14 residues. V was pared by 10 bases and J by 4 bases, with 16 bases between. The germline gives CDR1 SNHLY, CDR2 FYNNEI. The receptor was derived from an older woman in good health. The V and J genes are TRBV2 and TRBJ2-2; either TRBD1 or TRBD2 may supply D (6 bases each). Sequencing was performed on CD8+ T cells sorted from blood. CDR3 loop: CATFGGAGTGELFF. The DNA of the CDR3 is TGTGCCACCTTCGGGGGCGCGGGCACCGGGGAGCTGTTTTTT.